The T cell receptor beta chain described here comes from a study of control samples from healthy donors and cancer patients. TCRdb's table, derived via immunoSEQ multiplex PCR, lists solely in-frame clones and lacks some. Among about 130,000 clones listed, just under 95% were seen once. The sequence came from a man aged 60 to 69 with colorectal cancer. Sequencing used PBMCs.

The CDR3 DNA reads TGTGCCAGCAGCTTAGGTGGGGCTGAAGCTTTCTTT. This sequence encodes CASSLGGAEAFF. The chain joins TRBV7-9 to TRBJ1-1; no firm D call. The CDR3 covers 12 residues. The germline V gene encodes CDR1 SEHNR and CDR2 FQNEAQ (reference sequence). Trimming left V 1 base short and J 6 bases short, with 6 bases between.